This note documents a single T cell receptor beta chain sequence. What it binds is not known. These data are taken from a study of cytomegalovirus exposure and HLA in healthy donors. Overall study: Ancestry clustering placed more than 80% of around 400 genotyped donors in the Caucasian-associated cluster.

PCR amplification relied on 60 Vbeta primers (plus 13 Jbeta primers). Using immunoSEQ multiplex PCR, the repertoire was profiled, and TCRdb retains in-frame clones only, with some absent. The table includes 150,000 to 200,000 clones, approximately 71% detected once. Broader study findings: The Asian-associated ancestry cluster reportedly had fewer N-insertions than the approximately 670-donor mean in a later analysis.

Unmatched junction bases numbered 8, after V lost 6 bases and J lost 8 bases. CDR3 length equals 14 residues. Germline values: CDR1 MDHEN, CDR2 SYDVKM. The specimen sequenced was PBMCs. The clonotype originates from a woman aged 18-35 years in good health and CMV-seropositive. The chain joins TRBV28 to TRBJ2-1; TRBD2 matches 9 bases. This CDR3 reads CASRFSGSTYEQFF. The DNA for the CDR3 is TGTGCCAGCAGGTTTAGCGGGAGTACCTATGAGCAGTTCTTC. Complete variable domain (other parts from reference TRBV28 and TRBJ2-1): DVKVTQSSRYLVKRTGEKVFLECVQDMDHENMFWYRQDPGLGLRLIYFSYDVKMKEKGDIPEGYSVSREKKERFSLILESASTNQTSMYLCASRFSGSTYEQFFGPGTRLTVL.